This T cell receptor (beta chain) derives from a study of PD-L1 blockade in urothelial cancer. Study background: Males with bladder-origin urothelial cancer made up about 85% of the roughly 29 patients. Prior regimens of chemotherapy numbered 0 to 3 per patient. The analyses of blood took place 3 weeks (second dose) and 6 weeks after treatment start. Blood-derived samples held a median roughly 140,000 T cells.

Trimming pared 5 bases from V and 0 bases from J, leaving 15 bases between. The CDR3 extends over 17 amino acids. Germline CDR1 SGHRS, CDR2 YFSETQ. TCRdb's copy holds only in-frame clones and misses some; the assay was immunoSEQ multiplex PCR. The sample holds tens of thousands of clones, approximately 84% seen once. This clone was recorded only once. Described time point: pretreatment peripheral blood. The clonotype comes from a man aged 60 to 69 with urothelial cancer. This sample comprised PBMCs, obtained around atezolizumab (anti-PD-L1) treatment. The rearrangement joins TRBV5-1 to TRBJ1-6; D is possibly TRBD1 (6 bases). The CDR3 DNA reads as TGCGCCAGCAGAACAAACACAGGGAGCTCCTATAATTCACCCCTCCACTTT. This encodes CASRTNTGSSYNSPLHF.